The 17 T cell receptor beta chains below come from one sample, sequenced in a study of shared clonotypes between healthy human individuals. The protocol was immunoSEQ multiplex PCR, while the TCRdb copy is restricted to in-frame clones and leaves out a portion. Of 2,500,000 or so clones in the sample, 80% to 95% are singletons; the top ten hold 0.36%. Sample: naive CD4+ T cells from PBMCs. Subset denoted: CD45RA+ positively selected. The receptors here all came from a man younger than 35 in good health. Some clones in this sample may be carry-over from other donors' samples.

CDR3 in amino acids: CASSPQGSGELFF. In nucleotides, the CDR3 is TGTGCCAGCAGCCCACAGGGGTCCGGGGAGCTGTTTTTT. The genes are TRBV7-7 and TRBJ2-2; TRBD1 matches at 7 bases. The V gene end was trimmed by 5 bases and the J gene end by 6 bases; junction bases not matched to a gene: 3. From germline, CDR1 is SSHAT and CDR2 FNYEAQ (reference sequence). This CDR3 spans 13 amino acids.

A word on this clone: This sample also contains other DNA sequences that code for the same CDR3. This chain joins TRBV5-1 and TRBJ1-1; D is undetermined. The V gene's germline CDR1 is SGHRS and CDR2 YFSETQ. V was trimmed by 0 bases and J by 4 bases, leaving 4 bases between them. This CDR3 region has 12 residues. CDR3 region: CASSLGATEAFF. The CDR3, as DNA: TGCGCCAGCAGCTTGGGGGCCACTGAAGCTTTCTTT.

In DNA, the CDR3 is TGTGCCAGCACCCTGGTTACAGGGGAAAAGTACTTC. Its protein is CASTLVTGEKYF. The rearrangement joins TRBV7-8 to TRBJ2-7; 7 nucleotides align to TRBD1. Germline assignment: CDR1 SGHVS and CDR2 FQNEAQ. This CDR3 is 12 amino acids long. J was trimmed by 11 bases and V by 7 bases; bases with no gene match: 11.

This sequence joins TRBV13 and TRBJ1-3; possibly TRBD1 for D (5 bases). This CDR3 has 16 amino acids. Trimming removed 2 bases at V and 0 bases at J, with 11 bases between. Germline CDR1 and CDR2: PRHDT and FYEKMQ (reference sequence). The CDR3 region has the DNA TGTGCCAGCAGCTTACCGGGGGTCCCCTCTGGAAACACCATATATTTT. Protein: CASSLPGVPSGNTIYF.

CDR3 protein: CASNTLGQGRNTEAFF. Written as DNA, the CDR3 is TGTGCCAGCAACACCCTTGGACAGGGAAGGAACACTGAAGCTTTCTTT. The V gene is TRBV28, the J gene TRBJ1-1; TRBD1 matches at 8 bases. CDR1 MDHEN and CDR2 SYDVKM come from the germline V gene. V dropped 7 bases and J dropped 1; count of bases not matched to a gene: 11. This CDR3 has 16 amino acids.

The V and J genes are TRBV19 and TRBJ2-7; D is possibly TRBD1 or TRBD2 (5 bases each). Trimming removed 3 bases from V and 3 bases from J, with 12 bases in between. The CDR3 totals 14 residues. CDR1 and CDR2 from the germline V gene are LNHDA and SQIVND (reference sequence). CDR3 coding DNA: TGTGCCAGTAGTATTAACCGGGACCGCTACGAGCAGTACTTC. This translates into CASSINRDRYEQYF.

The chain employs TRBV28 and TRBJ2-1; 16 bases are shared with TRBD2. The junction had 6 bases not matched to a gene; V was cut back by 2 bases and J by 8 bases. Germline-derived CDR1 and CDR2 are MDHEN and SYDVKM. CDR3 size: 17 residues. CDR3 in DNA: TGTGCCAGCAGTTTAACCCGGGGACTAGCGGGAGGGGATGAGCAGTTCTTC. Translated: CASSLTRGLAGGDEQFF.

The V gene is TRBV7-2, the J gene TRBJ2-3; either TRBD1 or TRBD2 may supply D (6 bases each). V lost 4 bases and J 1 base, leaving 9 bases between the germline ends. The CDR3 is made up of 14 amino acids. Germline V gene lookup returns CDR1 SGHTA and CDR2 FQGNSA. The CDR3: CASSWGAGTDTQYF. The CDR3 DNA reads TGTGCCAGCAGCTGGGGGGCGGGCACAGATACGCAGTATTTT.

This chain uses TRBV5-4 with TRBJ1-1, with unresolved D. This CDR3 has 14 residues. V dropped 0 bases and J dropped 3 bases, with 9 bases sitting between them. Looked up from germline, CDR1 is SGHNT and CDR2 is YYREEE (reference sequence). The CDR3 nucleotides are TGTGCCAGCAGCTTGGAGGTATCCGACACTGAAGCTTTCTTT. Translated, it gives CASSLEVSDTEAFF.

With regard to this clone: Other DNA sequences in the sample encode the same CDR3. The chain combines TRBV11-2 with TRBJ2-1; D is unclear. Between the trimmed V and J ends, which lost 1 base and 7 bases, there was a span of 8 bases. This CDR3 has 13 amino acids. Germline V gene data show CDR1 as SGHAT and CDR2 as FQNNGV. The chain's CDR3 is CASSLGLLNEQFF. The CDR3 nucleotides are TGTGCCAGCAGCTTAGGCCTATTGAATGAGCAGTTCTTC.

This sequence joins TRBV6-1 and TRBJ2-7; 7 positions agree with TRBD1. J gave up 3 bases and V 4 bases, and 12 bases lay outside the gene matches. Germline values: CDR1 MNHNS, CDR2 SASEGT. The CDR3 covers 16 residues. CDR3 DNA sequence: TGTGCCAGCAGTGGGGCGTGGGGACAGCCGTTCTACGAGCAGTACTTC. Amino acids: CASSGAWGQPFYEQYF.

The table lists this clone with a count of one. The V call is TRBV4-1, the J call TRBJ1-4; unclear D gene. The CDR3 has 14 residues. CDR1 is MGHRA and CDR2 is YSYEKL in the germline V gene. V was pared by 8 bases and J by 2 bases, with 12 bases between. The CDR3 nucleotides read TGCGCCAGCTCTGCGGTGGCCACTAATGAAAAACTGTTTTTT. It encodes CASSAVATNEKLFF.

The J gene is TRBJ1-3, the V gene TRBV9; tentative D call: TRBD1 (5 bases). Germline lookup yields CDR1 SGDLS and CDR2 YYNGEE. V was trimmed by 4 bases and J by 2 bases, leaving 16 bases between them. The length of the CDR3 is 16 residues. CDR3 amino acids: CASSLGQGSTGNTIYF. CDR3 in DNA: TGTGCCAGCAGCCTAGGGCAGGGAAGTACTGGAAACACCATATATTTT. The full variable domain, rest sourced from reference TRBV9 and TRBJ1-3, is DSGVTQTPKHLITATGQRVTLRCSPRSGDLSVYWYQQSLDQGLQFLIQYYNGEERAKGNILERFSAQQFPDLHSELNLSSLELGDSALYFCASSLGQGSTGNTIYFGEGSWLTVV.

The chain combines TRBV7-9 with TRBJ1-5; no definite D call. The CDR3 runs to 17 residues. The ends were cut back, 0 bases at V and 1 base at J, with 13 bases in the middle. Germline assignment: CDR1 SEHNR and CDR2 FQNEAQ (reference sequence). CDR3 DNA sequence: TGTGCCAGCAGCTTAGCATCGAGCTTAGGAAGCAATCAGCCCCAGCATTTT. It translates to CASSLASSLGSNQPQHF.

J is TRBJ1-2 and V is TRBV10-3; no definite D call. The CDR3 covers 11 residues. Trimming stripped 6 bases from V and 6 bases from J, with 8 bases between. Germline loops: CDR1 ENHRY, CDR2 SYGVKD. CDR3 DNA sequence: TGTGCCATCAGGGATCAAAATGGCTACACCTTC. This codes for CAIRDQNGYTF.

This chain links TRBV6-5 with TRBJ2-7, with D maybe TRBD1 (6 bases). The CDR3 is made up of 15 amino acids. Trimming took 0 bases from V and 6 from J, leaving 15 bases between them. Germline values: CDR1 MNHEY, CDR2 SVGAGI. The CDR3 nucleotides are TGTGCCAGCAGTTACTCGCCGCACAGGGCTGGCGAGCAGTACTTC. Its translation: CASSYSPHRAGEQYF.

As DNA, the CDR3 is TGCGCCAGCAGCTTGGTTGGGACCTCCTATAATTCACCCCTCCACTTT. This gives the protein CASSLVGTSYNSPLHF. This chain links TRBV5-1 with TRBJ1-6, with D perhaps TRBD1 (5 bases). Looked up from germline, CDR1 is SGHRS and CDR2 is YFSETQ. This CDR3 contains 16 residues. V was clipped by 0 bases and J by 0 bases, with 7 bases between them.